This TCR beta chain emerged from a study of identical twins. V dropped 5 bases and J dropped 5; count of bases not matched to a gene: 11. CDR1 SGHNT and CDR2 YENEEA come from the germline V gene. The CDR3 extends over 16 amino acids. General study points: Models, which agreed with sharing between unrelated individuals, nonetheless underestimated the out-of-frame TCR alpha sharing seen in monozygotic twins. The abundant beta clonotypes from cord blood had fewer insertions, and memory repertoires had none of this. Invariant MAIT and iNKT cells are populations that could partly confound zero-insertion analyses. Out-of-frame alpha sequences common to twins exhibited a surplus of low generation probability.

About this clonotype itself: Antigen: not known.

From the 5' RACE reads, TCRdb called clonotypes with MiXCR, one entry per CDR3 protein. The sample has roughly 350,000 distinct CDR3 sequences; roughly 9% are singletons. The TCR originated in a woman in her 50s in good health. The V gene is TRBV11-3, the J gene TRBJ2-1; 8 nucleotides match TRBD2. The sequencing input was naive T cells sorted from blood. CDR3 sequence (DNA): TGTGCCAGCAGCCCTTGGATGACTAGCGCTAACAATGAGCAGTTCTTC. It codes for CASSPWMTSANNEQFF. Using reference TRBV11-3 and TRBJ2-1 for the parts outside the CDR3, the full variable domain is EAGVVQSPRYKIIEKKQPVAFWCNPISGHNTLYWYLQNLGQGPELLIRYENEEAVDDSQLPKDRFSAERLKGVDSTLKIQPAELGDSAVYLCASSPWMTSANNEQFFGPGTRLTVL.